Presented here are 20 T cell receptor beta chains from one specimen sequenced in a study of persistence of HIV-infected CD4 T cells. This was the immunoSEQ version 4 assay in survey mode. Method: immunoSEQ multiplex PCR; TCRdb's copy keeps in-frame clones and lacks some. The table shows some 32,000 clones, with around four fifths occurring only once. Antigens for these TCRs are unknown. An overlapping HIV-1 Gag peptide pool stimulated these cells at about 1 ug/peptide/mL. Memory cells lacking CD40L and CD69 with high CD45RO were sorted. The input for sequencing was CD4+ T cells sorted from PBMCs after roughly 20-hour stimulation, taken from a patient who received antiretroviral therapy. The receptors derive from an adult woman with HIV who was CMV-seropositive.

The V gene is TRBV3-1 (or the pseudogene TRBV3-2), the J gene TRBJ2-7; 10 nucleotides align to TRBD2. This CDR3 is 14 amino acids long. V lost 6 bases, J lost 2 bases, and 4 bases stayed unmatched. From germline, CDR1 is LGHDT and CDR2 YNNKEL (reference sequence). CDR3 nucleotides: TGTGCCAGCAGGTCAGCGGGAGGGCCCTACGAGCAGTACTTC. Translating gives CASRSAGGPYEQYF.

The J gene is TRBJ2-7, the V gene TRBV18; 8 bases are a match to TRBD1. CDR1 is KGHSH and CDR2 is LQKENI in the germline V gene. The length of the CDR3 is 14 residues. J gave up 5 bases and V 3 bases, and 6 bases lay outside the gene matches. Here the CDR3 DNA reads TGTGCCAGCTCACCGGAGACAGGGGTGCACGAGCAGTACTTC. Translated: CASSPETGVHEQYF.

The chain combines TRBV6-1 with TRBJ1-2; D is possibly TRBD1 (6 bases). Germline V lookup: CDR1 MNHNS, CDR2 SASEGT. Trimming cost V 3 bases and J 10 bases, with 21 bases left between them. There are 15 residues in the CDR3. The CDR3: CASSDGGALRIDYTF. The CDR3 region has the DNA TGTGCCAGCAGTGATGGGGGCGCACTTCGTATCGACTACACCTTC.

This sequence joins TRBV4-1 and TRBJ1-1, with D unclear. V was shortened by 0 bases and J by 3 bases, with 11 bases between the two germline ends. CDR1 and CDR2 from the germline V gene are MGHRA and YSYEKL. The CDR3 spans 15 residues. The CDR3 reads CASSQEQVTDTEAFF. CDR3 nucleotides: TGCGCCAGCAGCCAAGAGCAGGTTACAGACACTGAAGCTTTCTTT.

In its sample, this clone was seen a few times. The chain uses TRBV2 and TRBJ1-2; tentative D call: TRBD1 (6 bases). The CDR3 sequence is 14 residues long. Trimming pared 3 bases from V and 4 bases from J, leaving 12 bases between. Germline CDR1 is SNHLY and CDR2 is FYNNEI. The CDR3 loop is CASSEAGASYGYTF. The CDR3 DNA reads TGTGCCAGCAGTGAGGCAGGGGCAAGCTATGGCTACACCTTC.

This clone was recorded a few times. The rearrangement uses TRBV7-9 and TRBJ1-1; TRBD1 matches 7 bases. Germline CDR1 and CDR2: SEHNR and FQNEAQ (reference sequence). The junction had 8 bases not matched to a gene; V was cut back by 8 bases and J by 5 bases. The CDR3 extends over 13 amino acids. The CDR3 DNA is TGTGCCAGCGGACAGGAGATGGAGACTGAAGCTTTCTTT. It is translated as CASGQEMETEAFF.

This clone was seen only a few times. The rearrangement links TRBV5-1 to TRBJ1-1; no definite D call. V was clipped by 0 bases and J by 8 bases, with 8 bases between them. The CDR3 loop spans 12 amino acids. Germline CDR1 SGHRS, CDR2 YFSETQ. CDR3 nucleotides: TGCGCCAGCAGCTTGGGCGAGGGAGAAGCTTTCTTT. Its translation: CASSLGEGEAFF.

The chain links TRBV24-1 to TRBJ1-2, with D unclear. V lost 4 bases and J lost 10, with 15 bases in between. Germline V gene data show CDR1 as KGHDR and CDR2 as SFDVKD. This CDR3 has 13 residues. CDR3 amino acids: CATSEHGREHYTF. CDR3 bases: TGTGCCACCAGTGAACATGGACGGGAACACTACACCTTC.

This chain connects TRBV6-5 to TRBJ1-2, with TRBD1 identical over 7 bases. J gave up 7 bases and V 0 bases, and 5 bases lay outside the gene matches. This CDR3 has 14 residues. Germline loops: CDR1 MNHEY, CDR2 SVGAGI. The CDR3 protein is CASSYSVAGGGYTF. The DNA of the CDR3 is TGTGCCAGCAGTTACTCGGTGGCAGGGGGTGGCTACACCTTC.

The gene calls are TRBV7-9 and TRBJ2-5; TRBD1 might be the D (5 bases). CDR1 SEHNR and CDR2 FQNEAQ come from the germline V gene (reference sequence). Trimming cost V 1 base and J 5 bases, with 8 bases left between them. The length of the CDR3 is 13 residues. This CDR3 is CASSLEGLETQYF. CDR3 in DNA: TGTGCCAGCAGCTTAGAGGGGCTGGAGACCCAGTACTTC.

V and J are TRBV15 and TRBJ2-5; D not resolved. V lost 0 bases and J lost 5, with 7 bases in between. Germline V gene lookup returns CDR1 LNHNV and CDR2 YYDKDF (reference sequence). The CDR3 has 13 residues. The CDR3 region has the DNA TGTGCCACCAGCAGAGATTCTCGGGAGACCCAGTACTTC. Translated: CATSRDSRETQYF.

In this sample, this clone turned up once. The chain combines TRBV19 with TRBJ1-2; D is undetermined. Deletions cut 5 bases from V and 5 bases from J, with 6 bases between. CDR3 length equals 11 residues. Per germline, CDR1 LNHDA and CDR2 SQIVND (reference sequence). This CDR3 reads CASSGRYGYTF. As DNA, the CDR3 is TGTGCCAGTAGTGGACGATATGGCTACACCTTC.

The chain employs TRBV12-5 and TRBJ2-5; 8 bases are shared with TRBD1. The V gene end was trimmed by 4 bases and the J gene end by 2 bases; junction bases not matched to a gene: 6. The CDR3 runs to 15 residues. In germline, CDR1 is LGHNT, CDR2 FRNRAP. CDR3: CASGSGTGKQETQYF. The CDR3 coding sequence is TGTGCTAGTGGTTCCGGGACAGGAAAACAAGAGACCCAGTACTTC.

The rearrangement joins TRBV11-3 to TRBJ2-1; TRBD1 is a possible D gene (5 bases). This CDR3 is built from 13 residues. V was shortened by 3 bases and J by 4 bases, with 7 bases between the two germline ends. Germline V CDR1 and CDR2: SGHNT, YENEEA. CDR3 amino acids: CASSFQGYNEQFF. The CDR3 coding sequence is TGTGCCAGCAGCTTTCAGGGATACAATGAGCAGTTCTTC.

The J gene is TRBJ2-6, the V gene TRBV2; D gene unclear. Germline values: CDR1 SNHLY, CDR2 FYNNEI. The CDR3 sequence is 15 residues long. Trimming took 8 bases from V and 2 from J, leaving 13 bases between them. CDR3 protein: CASRNGFTGANVLTF. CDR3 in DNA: TGTGCCAGCCGGAATGGCTTCACTGGGGCCAACGTCCTGACTTTC.

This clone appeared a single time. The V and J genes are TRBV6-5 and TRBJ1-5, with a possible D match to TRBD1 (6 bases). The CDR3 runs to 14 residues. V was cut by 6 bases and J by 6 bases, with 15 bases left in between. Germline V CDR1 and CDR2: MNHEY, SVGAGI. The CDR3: CASRAQGYGQPQHF. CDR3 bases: TGTGCCAGCAGAGCCCAGGGGTATGGTCAGCCCCAGCATTTT.

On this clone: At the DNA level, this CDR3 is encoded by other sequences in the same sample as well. The CDR3 is CASSQGARSETQYF. In DNA form, the CDR3 reads TGTGCCAGCAGCCAAGGGGCGCGGTCGGAGACCCAGTACTTC. The chain is built from TRBV14 and TRBJ2-5; no clear D gene. This CDR3 is built from 14 residues. The germline V gene encodes CDR1 SGHDN and CDR2 FVKESK. Trimming pared 1 base from V and 5 bases from J, leaving 11 bases between.

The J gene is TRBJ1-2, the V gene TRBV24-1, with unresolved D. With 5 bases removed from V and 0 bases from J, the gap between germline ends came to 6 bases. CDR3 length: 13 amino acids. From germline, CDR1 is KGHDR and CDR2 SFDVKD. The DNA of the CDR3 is TGTGCCACCAGTGGGGGAGCTAACTATGGCTACACCTTC. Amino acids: CATSGGANYGYTF.

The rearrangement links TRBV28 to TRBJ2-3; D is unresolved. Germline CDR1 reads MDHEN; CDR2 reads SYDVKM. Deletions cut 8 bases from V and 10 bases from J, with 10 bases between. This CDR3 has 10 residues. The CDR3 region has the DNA TGTGCCAGCCTTGGGAATGCGCAGTATTTT. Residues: CASLGNAQYF.

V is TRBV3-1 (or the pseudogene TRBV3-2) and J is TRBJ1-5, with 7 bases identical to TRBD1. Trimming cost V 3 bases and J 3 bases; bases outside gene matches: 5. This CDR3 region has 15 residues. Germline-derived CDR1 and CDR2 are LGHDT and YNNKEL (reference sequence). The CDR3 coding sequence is TGTGCCAGCAGCCATGGGACAGCAATCAATCAGCCCCAGCATTTT. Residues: CASSHGTAINQPQHF.